The 5 T cell receptor beta chains below all came from one sample that was sequenced in a study of T cells in Graves' hyperthyroidism and ophthalmopathy. The CDR3 regions of TCR beta were amplified from RNA transcripts. In the first-round RT-PCR of the TCR CDR3, the HTBI primer set was used. TCRdb passed the multiplex PCR reads through MiXCR, listing each CDR3 protein once. The sample shows 500,000 to 600,000 distinct CDR3 sequences, 46% of them seen only once. Sample: peripheral blood or thyroid tissue (not recorded which). The origin of the receptors is a woman under 30 with Graves' hyperthyroidism.

This clonotype was picked up a small number of times. The chain couples TRBV20-1 to TRBJ1-5, with D possibly matching TRBD1 (5 bases). This CDR3 contains 15 residues. The V gene's germline CDR1 is DFQATT and CDR2 SNEGSKA (reference sequence). V was pared by 3 bases and J by 11 bases, with 23 bases between. CDR3 DNA sequence: TGCAGTGCTAGGGATCCGGGACTTCGGGAAGAGACCCAGCATTTT. Its protein is CSARDPGLREETQHF.

The table lists this clonotype with many counts. This chain links TRBV13 with TRBJ2-5; 9 bases fit TRBD1. Trimming at V came to 5 bases and at J to 5 bases, leaving 6 bases not matched to a gene. The CDR3 length is 14 residues. Germline V gives CDR1 PRHDT, CDR2 FYEKMQ (reference sequence). The CDR3 DNA is TGTGCCAGCAGCGCAACAGGGGGCCTTGAGACCCAGTACTTC. This translates into CASSATGGLETQYF.

The CDR3 sequence is CASSASSSGETQYF. In DNA, the CDR3 is TGTGCCAGCAGTGCTAGCTCCTCGGGAGAGACCCAGTACTTC. The chain couples TRBV25-1 to TRBJ2-5; the D gene is possibly TRBD2 (5 bases). The CDR3 loop spans 14 amino acids. Germline lookup yields CDR1 MGHDK and CDR2 SYGVNS. The V end was cut by 4 bases, the J end by 4 bases, with 13 bases between.

At least ten counts were recorded for this clonotype. The chain carries TRBV7-6 and TRBJ2-2; D is possibly TRBD2 (6 bases). The germline gives CDR1 SGHVS, CDR2 FNYEAQ. This CDR3 region has 17 residues. Trimming shortened V by 5 bases and J by 0 bases, and 16 bases separated the two germline ends. In nucleotides, the CDR3 is TGTGCCAGCAGCGTAACCTCTAGCGCGACGAACACCGGGGAGCTGTTTTTT. Protein product: CASSVTSSATNTGELFF.

The chain recombines TRBV29-1 with TRBJ2-5; D tentatively fits TRBD1 or TRBD2 (6 bases each). V lost 8 bases and J lost 4, with 14 bases in between. The CDR3 extends over 12 amino acids. Germline lookup yields CDR1 SQVTM and CDR2 ANQGSEA. This chain's CDR3 is CSLIGGGETQYF. In DNA form, the CDR3 reads TGCAGCTTAATCGGGGGCGGAGAGACCCAGTACTTC. The whole variable domain, filled in from reference TRBV29-1 and TRBJ2-5, reads SAVISQKPSRDICQRGTSLTIQCQVDSQVTMMFWYRQQPGQSLTLIATANQGSEATYESGFVIDKFPISRPNLTFSTLTVSNMSPEDSSIYLCSLIGGGETQYFGPGTRLLVL.